The source of this TCR beta chain is a study of blood T cell repertoires in COVID-19 (dated by TCRdb to 2018 to 2021). Some background on the complete study: Samples covering the acute and convalescent phases of COVID-19 were provided by collaborators in the United States, Italy and Spain. The prospective study material was composed of cDNA or gDNA derived from T cells, B-cell-depleted T cells, or PBMCs. The dataset comprised deeply sampled blood TCRbeta repertoires from subjects exposed to, actively infected with, or recovered from COVID-19. The repertoires were released in a freely available public database intended as a resource for research on the immune response to SARS-CoV-2. The samples were drawn from the first 160 participants of the ongoing ImmuneRACE study and from 950 to 1,500 subjects provided by 6 global collaborators. The sample metadata nearly always contained a de-identified subject ID, COVID-19 status, age in years and sex. HLA class I and class II types, where available, came from metadata supplied by the sample provider rather than from assay-based typing.

TCRbeta CDR3 regions were amplified from genomic DNA by means of the immunoSEQ Assay, a bias-controlled multiplex PCR. The study's own analysis went as follows. The number of nucleated cells in each sample was estimated by amplification of reference gene primers within the assay. Sequence reads were collapsed and filtered to measure the absolute abundance of every unique TCRbeta CDR3 rearrangement. Productive Simpson clonality was computed per sample as the square root of Simpson's diversity index over productive rearrangements. TCRdb stores this immuneACCESS table with in-frame sequences only. Part of the clones is absent; in the studies checked, under half of the shortfall reflects unresolved V genes, and no reason is known for the rest. The V and J calls and the clone size are those of that table, but D and trimming were determined from the DNA. The sample table records more than 120,000 clones; around 87% of these occur just once. The ten top clones hold 8.6% of the sample.

Whole blood was collected in K2EDTA tubes by collaborating institutions according to the institutions' own protocols. For TCRbeta analysis, collaborators shipped samples in one of three forms: frozen whole blood, isolated PBMCs, or DNA extracted from either of those sample types. Worth noting for this clone: The antigen it recognizes is unknown. No base qualities exist here, and no much larger clone lies one base off it.

In the germline V gene, CDR1 corresponds to MDHEN and CDR2 to SYDVKM. V and J lose 3 bases and 0 bases, and a span of 11 bases separates them. The CDR3 sequence holds 16 residues, the cysteine and phenylalanine included. Of the read, only the CDR3 DNA is kept; its 48 bases are in frame from base 1. The investigation overall reported the following: The quantity of clinical and demographic metadata differed by source and by participant and was supplied without curation.

The sequence came from a woman in her forties or fifties with active or convalescent COVID-19. What was sequenced was peripheral blood. Recombination joined TRBV28 with TRBJ1-4; TRBD1 is possibly the D segment (6 matching bases). The CDR3 corresponds to CASSFWDIATNEKLFF. At the DNA level, the sequence is TGTGCCAGCAGTTTTTGGGACATTGCAACTAATGAAAAACTGTTTTTT.